The 10 T cell receptor beta chains in this list originate from one sample, sequenced in a study of Ad26.COV2.S vaccination and SARS-CoV-2 variants. The treatment is: over 15 received Ad26.COV2.S at low or high dose, single or two shots; 5 received placebo; per-sample allocation not given. Repertoires come from day 63 after the first vaccine or placebo injection. Only in-frame clones appear in the TCRdb table, and some are missing; sequencing was by immunoSEQ multiplex PCR. The table lists some 300,000 clones, roughly 86% of them singletons. Sequenced material: peripheral blood, taken in a trial of Ad26.COV2.S vaccine versus placebo. These receptors were collected from a person between 18 and 65 years old who received the Ad26.COV2.S COVID-19 vaccine or a placebo.

The gene calls are TRBV2 and TRBJ2-7; tentatively, D is TRBD2 (6 bases). Germline lookup yields CDR1 SNHLY and CDR2 FYNNEI. This CDR3 has 15 residues. V was cut by 1 base and J by 2 bases, with 12 bases left in between. The CDR3 coding sequence is TGTGCCAGCAGTGAAGTCACGGGACTGACCTACGAGCAGTACTTC. Protein: CASSEVTGLTYEQYF.

This sequence joins TRBV27 and TRBJ1-5; perhaps TRBD1 as D (5 bases). Trimming pared 3 bases from V and 10 bases from J, leaving 13 bases between. CDR3 length: 13 amino acids. Germline assignment: CDR1 MNHEY and CDR2 SMNVEV (reference sequence). As DNA, the CDR3 is TGTGCCAGCAGTTTGGGGCAGAGCAATCCCCAGCATTTT. Translation: CASSLGQSNPQHF.

This clone was detected only a few times. The chain links TRBV5-4 to TRBJ1-2, with a weak D call TRBD1 (5 bases). V dropped 0 bases and J dropped 1 base, with 16 bases sitting between them. Germline V lookup: CDR1 SGHNT, CDR2 YYREEE (reference sequence). The CDR3 is 17 residues long. The CDR3: CASSLAAGGVYNYGYTF. The DNA for the CDR3 is TGTGCCAGCAGCTTGGCCGCCGGGGGAGTCTATAACTATGGCTACACCTTC.

This clone is a singleton in its sample. V is TRBV30 and J is TRBJ2-3; D unresolved. V lost 0 bases and J 8 bases, leaving 15 bases between the germline ends. The CDR3 loop spans 14 amino acids. Germline-derived CDR1 and CDR2 are GTSNPN and SVGIG (reference sequence). The CDR3, as DNA: TGTGCCTGGAGTGTCCGCGGTTCAGGAGTTACGCAGTATTTT. Translating it yields CAWSVRGSGVTQYF.

The chain couples TRBV5-1 to TRBJ1-3; no definite D call. This CDR3 is built from 16 residues. V lost 0 bases to trimming and J lost 0 bases, with 10 bases between them. The germline gives CDR1 SGHRS, CDR2 YFSETQ. CDR3 bases: TGCGCCAGCAGCTTGGCCCTGCGTTCCTCTGGAAACACCATATATTTT. It codes for CASSLALRSSGNTIYF. Drawing the rest from reference TRBV5-1 and TRBJ1-3, the complete variable domain is KAGVTQTPRYLIKTRGQQVTLSCSPISGHRSVSWYQQTPGQGLQFLFEYFSETQRNKGNFPGRFSGRQFSNSRSEMNVSTLELGDSALYLCASSLALRSSGNTIYFGEGSWLTVV.

This clone occurred once. The rearrangement joins TRBV7-9 to TRBJ2-5, with D perhaps matching TRBD2 (5 bases). The CDR3 is 13 residues long. CDR1 and CDR2 (germline): SEHNR, FQNEAQ (reference sequence). The V gene lost 5 bases and the J gene lost 8 bases, with 15 bases spanning the gap. The CDR3 loop is CASSPAGVHTQYF. The CDR3 nucleotides read TGTGCCAGCAGCCCCGCCGGGGTACACACCCAGTACTTC.

The rearrangement uses TRBV9 and TRBJ1-1, with D maybe TRBD1 (5 bases). The V and J ends lost 3 bases and 4 bases respectively, with 10 bases between them. The V gene's germline CDR1 is SGDLS and CDR2 YYNGEE. The CDR3 extends over 13 amino acids. The CDR3, as DNA: TGTGCCAGCAGCGCCGGGGGTATCACTGAAGCTTTCTTT. Encoded protein: CASSAGGITEAFF.

The chain links TRBV14 to TRBJ1-3; D is perhaps TRBD1 (5 bases). V lost 1 base and J 4 bases, leaving 8 bases between the germline ends. Germline V CDR1 and CDR2: SGHDN, FVKESK. The CDR3 is made up of 14 amino acids. CDR3 residues: CASSQAGPGNTIYF. CDR3 in DNA: TGTGCCAGCAGCCAAGCAGGGCCCGGAAACACCATATATTTT.

The chain recombines TRBV7-6 with TRBJ2-7; tentatively, D is TRBD1 or TRBD2 (5 bases each). The V end lost 0 bases, the J end lost 1 base, and 10 bases lay between the germline ends. The CDR3 is 15 amino acids. Germline CDR1 reads SGHVS; CDR2 reads FNYEAQ. The DNA for the CDR3 is TGTGCCAGCAGCTTAGCGAGGGGAGAATCCTACGAGCAGTACTTC. It yields the protein CASSLARGESYEQYF.

The count of this clone is one. The chain recombines TRBV10-3 with TRBJ1-2, with TRBD1 matching over 7 bases. Germline assignment: CDR1 ENHRY and CDR2 SYGVKD. The CDR3 is 13 amino acids. The V and J ends lost 2 bases and 6 bases, in that order; junction bases with no gene match: 3. CDR3 sequence: CAISEPGTDGYTF. CDR3 bases: TGTGCCATCAGTGAGCCCGGGACAGATGGCTACACCTTC.